The present T cell receptor beta chain was sequenced within a study of T-cell memory formation after mild COVID-19. Across the study: The TCR clusters were mostly specific to one donor.

Using constant-segment primers, 5'RACE produced TCR alpha and TCR beta cDNA libraries carrying sample barcodes and UMIs. A single record per CDR3 protein comes from TCRdb applying MiXCR to the 5' RACE reads. The data contain a few hundred thousand distinct CDR3 sequences, roughly 18% of them singletons. The material sequenced was PBMCs or a T cell subset sorted from them (not recorded which). The receptor was isolated from a man between 18 and 29 years old who had mild COVID-19 (a few samples of this study predate the infection). Cell type and time point are not known.

DNA for the CDR3: TGTGCCACCAGTGACGACACCTATGGCTACACCTTC. Its translation: CATSDDTYGYTF. The chain carries TRBV24-1 and TRBJ1-2; D ambiguous. V was clipped by 4 bases and J by 4 bases, with 6 bases between them. Germline loops: CDR1 KGHDR, CDR2 SFDVKD. The CDR3 is 12 residues long.